These 12 T cell receptor beta chains were sequenced from one sample in a study of circulating and synovial CD4+ cells in juvenile arthritis. Using immunoSEQ multiplex PCR, the repertoire was profiled, and TCRdb retains in-frame clones only, with some absent. Here the sample spans roughly 13,000 clones, 75% to 90% being singletons. What was sequenced was CD4+ T cells from synovial fluid. Receptors originate from a human patient with juvenile idiopathic arthritis. Some clones in this sample may be carry-over from other donors' samples.

This clone has a handful of counts. The gene calls are TRBV5-1 and TRBJ2-1; D perhaps matches TRBD1 (7 bases). The CDR3 has 14 residues. Germline V CDR1 and CDR2: SGHRS, YFSETQ. The V gene lost 4 bases and the J gene lost 8 bases, with 16 bases spanning the gap. CDR3 region: CASSPQGGYDEQFF. In DNA form, the CDR3 reads TGCGCCAGCAGCCCTCAGGGGGGTTACGATGAGCAGTTCTTC.

This clone was found once. V usage is TRBV5-1 and J usage is TRBJ2-3; 7 bases are shared with TRBD2. The CDR3 extends over 15 amino acids. Per germline, CDR1 SGHRS and CDR2 YFSETQ. The J segment lost 3 bases and the V segment lost 7 bases, leaving 11 bases of the junction unmatched. CDR3 sequence: CASVSGTTGTDTQYF. The CDR3 DNA follows: TGCGCCAGCGTATCCGGGACTACTGGGACAGATACGCAGTATTTT.

The V call is TRBV4-1, the J call TRBJ1-5, with a tentative D call TRBD1 (5 bases). The germline V gene encodes CDR1 MGHRA and CDR2 YSYEKL. Trimming took 6 bases from V and 4 from J, leaving 10 bases between them. The CDR3 length is 13 residues. The CDR3: CASSYDRNQPQHF. CDR3 coding DNA: TGCGCCAGCAGTTACGACAGAAATCAGCCCCAGCATTTT.

The genes are TRBV4-2 and TRBJ2-4, with 12 positions matching TRBD2. V lost 0 bases to trimming and J lost 7 bases; unmatched junction nucleotides: 16. The CDR3 is made up of 20 amino acids. Germline V lookup: CDR1 LGHNA, CDR2 YNFKEQ. CDR3 DNA sequence: TGTGCCAGCAGCCAAGATCGTTTGTGCGGGGCTAGCGGGAGGGGGAACATTCAGTACTTC. Translation gives CASSQDRLCGASGRGNIQYF.

V is TRBV6-5 and J is TRBJ1-3; the match to TRBD1 covers 7 bases. After removal of 5 bases from V and 2 bases from J, the junction contained 0 bases not matched to a gene. The CDR3 loop spans 13 amino acids. Germline V gene data show CDR1 as MNHEY and CDR2 as SVGAGI. The CDR3 coding sequence is TGTGCCAGCAGTGGACAGGCTGGAAACACCATATATTTT. This codes for CASSGQAGNTIYF.

The chain recombines TRBV4-3 with TRBJ2-7, with D uncertain. The germline V gene encodes CDR1 LGHNA and CDR2 YSLEER. CDR3 length: 13 residues. V was shortened by 1 base and J by 6 bases, with 10 bases between the two germline ends. The CDR3 loop reads CASSQASSREQYF. CDR3 sequence (DNA): TGCGCCAGCAGCCAAGCTTCGTCCCGCGAGCAGTACTTC.

The rearrangement uses TRBV29-1 and TRBJ1-4; TRBD1 matches 11 bases. The germline V gene encodes CDR1 SQVTM and CDR2 ANQGSEA. The CDR3 length is 13 residues. After removal of 4 bases from V and 7 bases from J, the junction contained 2 bases not matched to a gene. In DNA, the CDR3 is TGCAGCGTTGCCGGGACAGGGGGTGAAAAACTGTTTTTT. Protein: CSVAGTGGEKLFF.

This clone is medium-sized. The chain recombines TRBV4-1 with TRBJ2-5; D ambiguous. The CDR3 is 15 amino acids. The germline V gene has CDR1 MGHRA and CDR2 YSYEKL. Between the trimmed V and J ends, which lost 4 bases and 4 bases, there was a span of 16 bases. The CDR3 DNA follows: TGCGCCAGCAGCCCCGAGGAGAGCCCAAGAGAGACCCAGTACTTC. Translating gives CASSPEESPRETQYF.

This sequence joins TRBV6-5 and TRBJ1-4; maybe TRBD1 (5 bases). There are 15 residues in the CDR3. CDR1 MNHEY and CDR2 SVGAGI come from the germline V gene. Trimming took off 0 bases at V and 6 bases at J, with 11 bases between the two ends. CDR3 bases: TGTGCCAGCAGTTACTCGGGGGGGACCTATGAAAAACTGTTTTTT. Amino acids: CASSYSGGTYEKLFF.

The rearrangement links TRBV4-2 to TRBJ2-1, with a tentative D call TRBD2 (6 bases). This CDR3 comprises 14 residues. Germline V lookup: CDR1 LGHNA, CDR2 YNFKEQ. The V end was cut by 1 base, the J end by 9 bases, with 13 bases between. The CDR3 here is CASSQVVGSGEQFF. As DNA, the CDR3 is TGTGCCAGCAGCCAAGTAGTCGGGAGTGGTGAGCAGTTCTTC.

The chain recombines TRBV9 with TRBJ2-7, with 11 bases identical to TRBD2. In germline, CDR1 is SGDLS, CDR2 YYNGEE. CDR3 length: 16 residues. V lost 0 bases and J lost 5; bases outside the gene matches: 7. DNA for the CDR3: TGTGCCAGCAGCGTAGAGGGTAGCGGGGGGGCTGACGAGCAGTACTTC. Translated: CASSVEGSGGADEQYF.

This chain links TRBV9 with TRBJ2-7, with 8 bases lining up with TRBD2. The trim removed 2 bases at V and 0 bases at J, leaving 7 bases unmatched. The CDR3 loop spans 16 amino acids. CDR1 is SGDLS and CDR2 is YYNGEE in the germline V gene. The CDR3 region has the DNA TGTGCCAGCAGCGTCTTAGCGGGAAGCAGCTCCTACGAGCAGTACTTC. Its protein is CASSVLAGSSSYEQYF. Full variable domain (remainder filled in from reference TRBV9 and TRBJ2-7): DSGVTQTPKHLITATGQRVTLRCSPRSGDLSVYWYQQSLDQGLQFLIQYYNGEERAKGNILERFSAQQFPDLHSELNLSSLELGDSALYFCASSVLAGSSSYEQYFGPGTRLTVT.